This T cell receptor (beta chain) is from a study of T-cell reconstitution after alpha-beta-depleted transplantation in children. Study results and limitations: Fresh T-cell production supplied most of the T-cell counts and diversity seen one year after transplant. Reports say that about two months after transplant, the alpha-beta T cells came out of several hundred graft clones that had expanded. TCRbeta diversity was high at day 60 in some patients (a result of surviving recipient T cells and thymic progenitors).

This clonotype came up many times. Antigen unknown. Construction of the TCRbeta library involved unique molecular identifiers. TCRdb reprocessed the PCR reads with MiXCR, giving one entry per CDR3 protein. There are a few hundred thousand distinct CDR3 sequences in the sample; roughly a quarter occur only once, and 2.6% lies in the top ten. V was cut by 1 base and J by 5 bases, with 15 bases left in between. From germline, CDR1 is LNHNV and CDR2 YYDKDF (reference sequence). The CDR3 is 16 residues long. The V and J genes are TRBV15 and TRBJ2-1; D unresolved. This TCR came from a girl between 2 and 10 years old with Fanconi anemia, due to receive a stem cell transplant. The sample consisted of PBMCs, taken before TCRalphabeta/CD19-depleted stem cell transplant. CDR3 amino acids: CATSRAGWSVHNEQFF. The CDR3 coding sequence is TGTGCCACCAGCAGAGCCGGTTGGAGCGTTCACAATGAGCAGTTCTTC.